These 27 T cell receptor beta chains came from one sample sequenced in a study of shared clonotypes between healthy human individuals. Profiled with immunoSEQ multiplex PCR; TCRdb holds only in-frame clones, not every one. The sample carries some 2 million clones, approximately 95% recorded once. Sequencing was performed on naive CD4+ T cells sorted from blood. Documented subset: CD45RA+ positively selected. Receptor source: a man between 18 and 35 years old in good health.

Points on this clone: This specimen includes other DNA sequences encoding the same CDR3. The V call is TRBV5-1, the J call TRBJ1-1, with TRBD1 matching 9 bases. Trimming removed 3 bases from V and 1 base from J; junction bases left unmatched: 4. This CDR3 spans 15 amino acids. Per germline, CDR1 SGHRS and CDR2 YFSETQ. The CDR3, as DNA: TGCGCCAGCAGCTGGGTGACAGGGGGGAACACTGAAGCTTTCTTT. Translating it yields CASSWVTGGNTEAFF.

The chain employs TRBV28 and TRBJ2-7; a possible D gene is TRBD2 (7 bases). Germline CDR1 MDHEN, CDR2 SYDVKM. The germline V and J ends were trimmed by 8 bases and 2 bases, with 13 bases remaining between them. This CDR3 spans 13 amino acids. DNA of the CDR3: TGTGCCAGCTCGGGCGGGGGCCCCTACGAGCAGTACTTC. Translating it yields CASSGGGPYEQYF.

CDR3 amino acids: CASSPGTSGANVLTF. CDR3 sequence (DNA): TGTGCCAGTAGTCCTGGGACATCTGGGGCCAACGTCCTGACTTTC. The chain is built from TRBV19 and TRBJ2-6; TRBD1 is a possible D gene (6 bases). CDR3 length equals 15 residues. The germline gives CDR1 LNHDA, CDR2 SQIVND (reference sequence). Trimming took 5 bases from V and 1 from J, leaving 9 bases between them.

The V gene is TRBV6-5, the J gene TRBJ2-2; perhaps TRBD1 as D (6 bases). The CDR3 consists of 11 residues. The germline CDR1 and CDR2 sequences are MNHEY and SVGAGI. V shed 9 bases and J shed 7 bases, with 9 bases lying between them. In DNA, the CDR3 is TGTGCCAGTCAGGGGAGCGGGGAGCTGTTTTTT. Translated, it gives CASQGSGELFF.

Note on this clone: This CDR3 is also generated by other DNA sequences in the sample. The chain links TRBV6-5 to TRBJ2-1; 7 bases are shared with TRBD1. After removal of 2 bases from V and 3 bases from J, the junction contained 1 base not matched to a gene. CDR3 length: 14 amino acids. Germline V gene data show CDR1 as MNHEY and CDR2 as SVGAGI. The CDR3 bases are TGTGCCAGCAGTTACCGGGACAGCTACAATGAGCAGTTCTTC. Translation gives CASSYRDSYNEQFF.

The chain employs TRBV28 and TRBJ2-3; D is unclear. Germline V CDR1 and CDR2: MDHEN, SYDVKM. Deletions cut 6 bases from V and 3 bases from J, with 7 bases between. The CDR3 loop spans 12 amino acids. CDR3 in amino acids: CASSLPTDTQYF. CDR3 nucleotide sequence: TGTGCCAGCAGCCTACCAACAGATACGCAGTATTTT.

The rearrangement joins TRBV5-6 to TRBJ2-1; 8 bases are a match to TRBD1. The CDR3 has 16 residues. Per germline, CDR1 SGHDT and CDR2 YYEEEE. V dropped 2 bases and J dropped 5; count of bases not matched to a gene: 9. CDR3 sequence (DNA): TGTGCCAGCAGCTTCGACTTCGGACAGGGCAACAATGAGCAGTTCTTC. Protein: CASSFDFGQGNNEQFF.

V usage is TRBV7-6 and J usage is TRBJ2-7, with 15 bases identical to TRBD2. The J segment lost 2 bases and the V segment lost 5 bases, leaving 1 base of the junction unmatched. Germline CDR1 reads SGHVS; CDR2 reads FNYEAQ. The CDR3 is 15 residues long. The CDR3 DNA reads TGTGCCAGCAGCGGACTAGCGGGGGGGCCCTACGAGCAGTACTTC. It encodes CASSGLAGGPYEQYF.

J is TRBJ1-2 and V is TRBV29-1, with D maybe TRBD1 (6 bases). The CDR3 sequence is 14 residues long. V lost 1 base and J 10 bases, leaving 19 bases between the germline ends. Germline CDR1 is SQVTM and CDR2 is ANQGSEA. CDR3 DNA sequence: TGCAGCGTTGAAGGAGGCAGGGGCGAGGACGTCTACACCTTC. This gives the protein CSVEGGRGEDVYTF.

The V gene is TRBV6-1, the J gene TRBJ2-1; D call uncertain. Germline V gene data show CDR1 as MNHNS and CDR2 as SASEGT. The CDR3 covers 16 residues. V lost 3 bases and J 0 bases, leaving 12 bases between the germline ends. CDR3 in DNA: TGTGCCAGCAGTGAGGGCGGCAGACTCTCCTACAATGAGCAGTTCTTC. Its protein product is CASSEGGRLSYNEQFF.

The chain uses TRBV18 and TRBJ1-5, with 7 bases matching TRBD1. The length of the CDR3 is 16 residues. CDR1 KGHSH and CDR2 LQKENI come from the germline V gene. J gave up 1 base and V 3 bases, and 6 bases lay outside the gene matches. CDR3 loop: CASSPATGISNQPQHF. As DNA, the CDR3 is TGTGCCAGCTCACCGGCGACAGGGATAAGCAATCAGCCCCAGCATTTT.

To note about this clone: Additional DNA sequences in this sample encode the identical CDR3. The CDR3 region has the DNA TGTGCCAGCAGCTTCTTGGCAGGGGAGACCCAGTACTTC. This translates into CASSFLAGETQYF. The chain is built from TRBV11-2 and TRBJ2-5; a weak D match, TRBD1 (5 bases). Trimming stripped 3 bases from V and 5 bases from J, with 10 bases between. Germline V gene lookup returns CDR1 SGHAT and CDR2 FQNNGV. The CDR3 runs 13 residues. Full variable domain (remainder filled in from reference TRBV11-2 and TRBJ2-5): EAGVAQSPRYKIIEKRQSVAFWCNPISGHATLYWYQQILGQGPKLLIQFQNNGVVDDSQLPKDRFSAERLKGVDSTLKIQPAKLEDSAVYLCASSFLAGETQYFGPGTRLLVL.

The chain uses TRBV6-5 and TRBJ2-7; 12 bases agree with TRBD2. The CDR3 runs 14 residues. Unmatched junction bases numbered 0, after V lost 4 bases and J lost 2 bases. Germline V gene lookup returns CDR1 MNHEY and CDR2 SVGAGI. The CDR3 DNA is TGTGCCAGCAGTTGGACTAGCGGGACCTACGAGCAGTACTTC. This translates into CASSWTSGTYEQYF.

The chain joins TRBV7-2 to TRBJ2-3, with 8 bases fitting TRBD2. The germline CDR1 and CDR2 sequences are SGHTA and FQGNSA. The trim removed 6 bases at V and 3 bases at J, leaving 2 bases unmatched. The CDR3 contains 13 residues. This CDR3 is CASSKRETDTQYF. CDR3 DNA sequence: TGTGCCAGCAGTAAGCGGGAGACAGATACGCAGTATTTT.

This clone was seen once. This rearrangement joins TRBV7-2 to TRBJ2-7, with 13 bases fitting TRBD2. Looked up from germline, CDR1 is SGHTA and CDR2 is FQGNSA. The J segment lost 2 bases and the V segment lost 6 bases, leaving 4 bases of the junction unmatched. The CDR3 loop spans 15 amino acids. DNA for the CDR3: TGTGCCAGCAGAACCGGGACTAGCGGGACCTACGAGCAGTACTTC. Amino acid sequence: CASRTGTSGTYEQYF.

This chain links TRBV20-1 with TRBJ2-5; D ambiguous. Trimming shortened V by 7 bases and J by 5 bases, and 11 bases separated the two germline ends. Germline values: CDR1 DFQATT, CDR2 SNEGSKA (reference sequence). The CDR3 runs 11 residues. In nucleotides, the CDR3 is TGCAGTGAGGCCCAGGAGGAGACCCAGTACTTC. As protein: CSEAQEETQYF.

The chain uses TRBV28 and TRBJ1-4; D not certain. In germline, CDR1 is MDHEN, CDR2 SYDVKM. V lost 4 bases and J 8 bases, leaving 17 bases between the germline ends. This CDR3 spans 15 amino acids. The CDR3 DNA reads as TGTGCCAGCAGTTCTAGGTGGGGAATACGGGAAAAACTGTTTTTT. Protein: CASSSRWGIREKLFF.

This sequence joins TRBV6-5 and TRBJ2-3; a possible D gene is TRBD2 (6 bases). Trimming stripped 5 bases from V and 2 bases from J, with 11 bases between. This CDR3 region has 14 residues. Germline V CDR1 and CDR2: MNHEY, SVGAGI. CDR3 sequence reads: CASSGGKFTDTQYF. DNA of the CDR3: TGTGCCAGCAGTGGGGGGAAGTTCACAGATACGCAGTATTTT.

CDR3 bases: TGTGCCAGCAGTTTCCCCCGGGACAGGGGAAACAATGAGCAGTTCTTC. Translated, it gives CASSFPRDRGNNEQFF. This rearrangement joins TRBV6-6 to TRBJ2-1; TRBD1 aligns across 10 bases. The germline gives CDR1 MNHNY, CDR2 SVGAGI (reference sequence). The CDR3 is made up of 16 amino acids. Trimming at V came to 4 bases and at J to 5 bases, leaving 8 bases not matched to a gene.

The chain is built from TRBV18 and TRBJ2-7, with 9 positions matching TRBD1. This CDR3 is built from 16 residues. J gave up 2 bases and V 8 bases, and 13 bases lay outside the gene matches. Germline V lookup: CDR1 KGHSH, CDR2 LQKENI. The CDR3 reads CASRLGTGLLTYEQYF. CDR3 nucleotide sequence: TGTGCCAGCCGACTTGGGACAGGGTTACTCACCTACGAGCAGTACTTC.

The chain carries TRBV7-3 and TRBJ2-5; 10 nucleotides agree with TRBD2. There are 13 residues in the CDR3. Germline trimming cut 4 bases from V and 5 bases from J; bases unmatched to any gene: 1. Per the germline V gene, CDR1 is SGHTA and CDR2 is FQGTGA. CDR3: CASSSTSGETQYF. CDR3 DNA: TGTGCCAGCAGCTCGACTAGCGGGGAGACCCAGTACTTC.

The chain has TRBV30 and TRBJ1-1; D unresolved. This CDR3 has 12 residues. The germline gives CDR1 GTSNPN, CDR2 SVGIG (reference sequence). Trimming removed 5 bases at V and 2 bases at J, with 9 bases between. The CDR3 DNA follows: TGTGCCTGGGGGGTTGGAAACACTGAAGCTTTCTTT. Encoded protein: CAWGVGNTEAFF.

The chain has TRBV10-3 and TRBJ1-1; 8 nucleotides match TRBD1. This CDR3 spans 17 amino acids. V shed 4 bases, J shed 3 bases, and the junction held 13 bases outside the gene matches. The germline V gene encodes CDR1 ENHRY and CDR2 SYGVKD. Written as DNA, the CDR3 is TGTGCCATCAGTGGGGTCGTCCCTGGACAGGGATACACTGAAGCTTTCTTT. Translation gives CAISGVVPGQGYTEAFF.

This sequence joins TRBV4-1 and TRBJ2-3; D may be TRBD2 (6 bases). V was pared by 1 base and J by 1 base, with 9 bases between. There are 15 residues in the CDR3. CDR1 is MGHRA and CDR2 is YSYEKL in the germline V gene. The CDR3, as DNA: TGCGCCAGCAGCCAAGGGTCGGGAGGCACAGATACGCAGTATTTT. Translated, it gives CASSQGSGGTDTQYF.

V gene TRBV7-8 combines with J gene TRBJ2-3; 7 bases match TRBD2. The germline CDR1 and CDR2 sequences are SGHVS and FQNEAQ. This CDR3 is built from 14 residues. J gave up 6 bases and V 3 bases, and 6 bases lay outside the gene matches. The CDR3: CASSLFAGVDTQYF. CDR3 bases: TGTGCCAGCAGCTTGTTTGCGGGAGTCGATACGCAGTATTTT.

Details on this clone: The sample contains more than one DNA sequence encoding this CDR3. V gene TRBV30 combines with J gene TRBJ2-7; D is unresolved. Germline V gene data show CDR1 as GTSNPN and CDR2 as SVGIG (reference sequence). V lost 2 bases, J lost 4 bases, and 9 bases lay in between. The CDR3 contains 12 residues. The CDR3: CAWSQSIYEQYF. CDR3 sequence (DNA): TGTGCCTGGAGTCAATCAATATACGAGCAGTACTTC.

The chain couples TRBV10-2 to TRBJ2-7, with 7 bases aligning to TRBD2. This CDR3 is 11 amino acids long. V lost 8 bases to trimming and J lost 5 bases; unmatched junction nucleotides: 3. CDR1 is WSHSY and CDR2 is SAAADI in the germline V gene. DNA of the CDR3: TGCGCCAGCGGGGGGGTCGACGAGCAGTACTTC. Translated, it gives CASGGVDEQYF.